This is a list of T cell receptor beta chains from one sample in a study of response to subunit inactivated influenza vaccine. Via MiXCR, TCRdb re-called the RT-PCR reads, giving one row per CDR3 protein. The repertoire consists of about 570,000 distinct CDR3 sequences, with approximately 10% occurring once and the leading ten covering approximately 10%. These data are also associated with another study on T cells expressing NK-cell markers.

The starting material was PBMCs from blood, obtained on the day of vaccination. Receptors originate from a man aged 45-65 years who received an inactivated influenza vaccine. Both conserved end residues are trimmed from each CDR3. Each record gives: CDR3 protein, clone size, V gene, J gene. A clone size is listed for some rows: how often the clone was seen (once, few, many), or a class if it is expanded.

CDR3: AISESRSAGGSYEQY; size: many; V: TRBV10-3; J: TRBJ2-7
CDR3: ASSLASGYLLPYEQY; size: NA; V: TRBV7-8; J: TRBJ2-7
CDR3: ATSYGASPSTDTQY; size: NA; V: TRBV15; J: TRBJ2-3
CDR3: ASSSAGSGNTIY; size: few; V: TRBV6-1; J: TRBJ1-3
CDR3: ASRQGATDTQY; size: few; V: TRBV6-2/TRBV6-3; J: TRBJ2-3
CDR3: ASSRLQGTVGANVLT; size: NA; V: TRBV6-1; J: TRBJ2-6
CDR3: ASSPGGFNYGYT; size: few; V: TRBV7-2; J: TRBJ1-2
CDR3: SAREYLSYGYT; size: few; V: TRBV20-1; J: TRBJ1-2
CDR3: ASSQERRAGELF; size: NA; V: TRBV4-2; J: TRBJ2-2
CDR3: AWSPLTDTQY; size: NA; V: TRBV30; J: TRBJ2-3
CDR3: ASSPDRDSYNEQF; size: NA; V: TRBV7-2; J: TRBJ2-1
CDR3: ASSFSGGIQETQY; size: NA; V: TRBV6-5; J: TRBJ2-5
CDR3: SVEVSGGSYTQY; size: NA; V: TRBV29-1; J: TRBJ2-3
CDR3: ASSLMGLKETQY; size: many; V: TRBV12-3/TRBV12-4; J: TRBJ2-5
CDR3: SVEEGTGGTEAF; size: many; V: TRBV29-1; J: TRBJ1-1
CDR3: ASSQERYVAPDYNEQF; size: few; V: TRBV4-3; J: TRBJ2-1
CDR3: ASSLNGNTGELF; size: many; V: TRBV5-1; J: TRBJ2-2
CDR3: SARDVPTNEKLF; size: NA; V: TRBV20-1; J: TRBJ1-4